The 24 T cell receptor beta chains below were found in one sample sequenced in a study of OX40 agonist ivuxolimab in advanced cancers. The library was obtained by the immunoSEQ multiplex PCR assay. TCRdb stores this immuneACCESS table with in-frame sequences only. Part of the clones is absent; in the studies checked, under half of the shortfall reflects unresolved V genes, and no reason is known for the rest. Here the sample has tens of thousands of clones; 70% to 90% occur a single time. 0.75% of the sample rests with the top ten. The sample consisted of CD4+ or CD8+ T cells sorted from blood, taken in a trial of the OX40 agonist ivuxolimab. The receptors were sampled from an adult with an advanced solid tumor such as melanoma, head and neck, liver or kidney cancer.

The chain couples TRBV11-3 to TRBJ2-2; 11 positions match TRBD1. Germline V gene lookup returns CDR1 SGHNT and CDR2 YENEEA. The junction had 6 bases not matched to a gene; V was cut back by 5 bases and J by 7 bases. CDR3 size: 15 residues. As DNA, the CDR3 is TGTGCCAGCAGCCGGACAGGGGGCCGTGACGGGGAGCTGTTTTTT. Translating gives CASSRTGGRDGELFF.

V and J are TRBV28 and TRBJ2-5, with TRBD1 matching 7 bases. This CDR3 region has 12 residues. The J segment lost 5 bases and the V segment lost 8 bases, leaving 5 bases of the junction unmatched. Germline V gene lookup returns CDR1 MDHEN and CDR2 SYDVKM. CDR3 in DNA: TGTGCCAGCCAGACAGGGCCGGAGACCCAGTACTTC. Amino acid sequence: CASQTGPETQYF.

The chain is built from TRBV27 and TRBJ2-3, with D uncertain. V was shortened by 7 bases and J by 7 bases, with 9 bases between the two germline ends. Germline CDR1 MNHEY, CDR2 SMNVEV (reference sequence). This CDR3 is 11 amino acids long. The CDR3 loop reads CASKLAYTQYF. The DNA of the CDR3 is TGTGCCAGCAAACTGGCATATACGCAGTATTTT.

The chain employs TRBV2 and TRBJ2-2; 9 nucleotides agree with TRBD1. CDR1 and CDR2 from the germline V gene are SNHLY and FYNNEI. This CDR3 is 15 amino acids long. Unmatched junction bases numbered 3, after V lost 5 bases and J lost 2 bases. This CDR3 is CASSKGQGNTGELFF. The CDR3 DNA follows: TGTGCCAGCAGTAAGGGACAGGGAAACACCGGGGAGCTGTTTTTT.

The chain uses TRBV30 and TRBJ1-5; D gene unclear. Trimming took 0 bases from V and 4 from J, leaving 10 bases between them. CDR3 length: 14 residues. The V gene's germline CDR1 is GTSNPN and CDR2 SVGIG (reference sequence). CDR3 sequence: CAWSVRQVNQPQHF. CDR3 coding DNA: TGTGCCTGGAGTGTACGTCAGGTTAATCAGCCCCAGCATTTT.

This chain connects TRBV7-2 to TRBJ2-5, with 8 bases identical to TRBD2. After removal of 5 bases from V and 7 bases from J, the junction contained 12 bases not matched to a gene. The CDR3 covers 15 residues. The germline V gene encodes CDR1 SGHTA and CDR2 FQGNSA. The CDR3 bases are TGTGCCAGCAGCGGAGGAACGGGGGGGCCAGGGACCCAGTACTTC. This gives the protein CASSGGTGGPGTQYF.

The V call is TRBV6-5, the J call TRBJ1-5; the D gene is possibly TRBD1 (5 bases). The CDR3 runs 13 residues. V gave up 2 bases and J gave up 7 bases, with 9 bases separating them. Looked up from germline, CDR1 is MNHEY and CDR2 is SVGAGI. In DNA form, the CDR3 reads TGTGCCAGCAGTTACGGGCGACAGCAGCCCCAGCATTTT. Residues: CASSYGRQQPQHF.

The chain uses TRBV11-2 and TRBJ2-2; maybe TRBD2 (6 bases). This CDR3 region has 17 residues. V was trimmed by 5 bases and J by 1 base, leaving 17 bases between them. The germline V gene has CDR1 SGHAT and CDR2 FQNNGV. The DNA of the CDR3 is TGTGCCAGCAGCGGCCGATCGGGACTTATGAACACCGGGGAGCTGTTTTTT. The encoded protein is CASSGRSGLMNTGELFF.

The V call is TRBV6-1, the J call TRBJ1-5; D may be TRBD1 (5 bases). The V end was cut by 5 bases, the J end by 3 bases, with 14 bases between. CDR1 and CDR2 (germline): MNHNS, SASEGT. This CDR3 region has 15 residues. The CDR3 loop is CASSSPGGVNQPQHF. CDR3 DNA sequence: TGTGCCAGCAGTTCTCCGGGGGGTGTCAATCAGCCCCAGCATTTT.

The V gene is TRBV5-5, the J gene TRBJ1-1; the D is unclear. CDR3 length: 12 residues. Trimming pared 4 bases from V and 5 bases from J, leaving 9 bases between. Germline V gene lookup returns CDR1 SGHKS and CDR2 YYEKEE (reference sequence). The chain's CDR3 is CASSPLETEAFF. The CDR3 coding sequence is TGTGCCAGCAGCCCCTTGGAGACTGAAGCTTTCTTT.

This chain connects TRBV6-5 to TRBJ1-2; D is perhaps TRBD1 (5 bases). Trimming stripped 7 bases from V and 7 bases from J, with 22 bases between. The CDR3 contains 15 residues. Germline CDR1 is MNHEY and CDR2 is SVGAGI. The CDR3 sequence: CASTPRTPPGGGYTF. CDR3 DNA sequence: TGTGCCAGCACCCCTAGGACGCCACCTGGGGGTGGCTACACCTTC.

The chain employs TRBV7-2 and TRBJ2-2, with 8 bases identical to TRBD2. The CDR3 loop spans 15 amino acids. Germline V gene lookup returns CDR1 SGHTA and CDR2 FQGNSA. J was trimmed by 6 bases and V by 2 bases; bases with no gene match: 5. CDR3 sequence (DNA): TGTGCCAGCAGCTTAAGCGGGAGTTTCCCCGGGGAGCTGTTTTTT. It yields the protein CASSLSGSFPGELFF.

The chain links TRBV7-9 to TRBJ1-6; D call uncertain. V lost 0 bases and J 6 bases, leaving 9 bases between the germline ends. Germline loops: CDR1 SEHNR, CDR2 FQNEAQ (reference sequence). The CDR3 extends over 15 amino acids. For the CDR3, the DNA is TGTGCCAGCAGCTTAGCGGCACGGTTTAATTCACCCCTCCACTTT. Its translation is CASSLAARFNSPLHF.

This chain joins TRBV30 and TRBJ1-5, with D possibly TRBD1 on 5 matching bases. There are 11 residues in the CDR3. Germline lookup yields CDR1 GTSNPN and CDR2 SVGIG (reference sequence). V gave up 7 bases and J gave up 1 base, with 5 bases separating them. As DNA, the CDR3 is TGTGCCTCAGGGAGCAATCAGCCCCAGCATTTT. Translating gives CASGSNQPQHF.

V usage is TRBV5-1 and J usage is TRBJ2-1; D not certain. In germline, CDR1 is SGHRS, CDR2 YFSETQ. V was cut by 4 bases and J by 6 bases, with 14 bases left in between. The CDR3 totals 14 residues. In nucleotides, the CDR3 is TGCGCCAGCAGCCTACGACAAAAGGCCAATGAGCAGTTCTTC. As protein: CASSLRQKANEQFF.

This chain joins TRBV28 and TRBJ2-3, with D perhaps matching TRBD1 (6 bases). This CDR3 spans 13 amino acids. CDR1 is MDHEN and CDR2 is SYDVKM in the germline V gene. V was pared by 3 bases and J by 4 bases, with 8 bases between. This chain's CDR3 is CASSFRQADTQYF. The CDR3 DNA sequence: TGTGCCAGCAGTTTCCGACAGGCAGATACGCAGTATTTT.

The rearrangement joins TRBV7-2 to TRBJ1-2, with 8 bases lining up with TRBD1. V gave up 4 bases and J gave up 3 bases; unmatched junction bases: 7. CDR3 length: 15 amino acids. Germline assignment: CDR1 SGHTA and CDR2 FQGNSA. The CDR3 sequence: CASSSAGGAHYGYTF. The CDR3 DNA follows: TGTGCCAGCAGCTCCGCAGGGGGCGCGCACTATGGCTACACCTTC.

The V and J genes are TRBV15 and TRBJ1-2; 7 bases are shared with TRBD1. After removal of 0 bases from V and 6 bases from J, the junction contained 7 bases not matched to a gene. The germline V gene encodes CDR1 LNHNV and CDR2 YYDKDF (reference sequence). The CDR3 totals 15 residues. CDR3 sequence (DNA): TGTGCCACCAGCAGAGAGAGACAGGGTTTAGATGGCTACACCTTC. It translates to CATSRERQGLDGYTF. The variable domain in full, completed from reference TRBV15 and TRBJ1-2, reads DAMVIQNPRYQVTQFGKPVTLSCSQTLNHNVMYWYQQKSSQAPKLLFHYYDKDFNNEADTPDNFQSRRPNTSFCFLDIRSPGLGDTAMYLCATSRERQGLDGYTFGSGTRLTVV.

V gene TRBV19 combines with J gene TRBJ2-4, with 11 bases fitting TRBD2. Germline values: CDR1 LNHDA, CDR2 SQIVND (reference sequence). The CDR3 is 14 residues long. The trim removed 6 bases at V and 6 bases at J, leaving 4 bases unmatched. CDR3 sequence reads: CASSDTSGRNIQYF. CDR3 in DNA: TGTGCCAGTAGCGATACTAGCGGGAGAAACATTCAGTACTTC.

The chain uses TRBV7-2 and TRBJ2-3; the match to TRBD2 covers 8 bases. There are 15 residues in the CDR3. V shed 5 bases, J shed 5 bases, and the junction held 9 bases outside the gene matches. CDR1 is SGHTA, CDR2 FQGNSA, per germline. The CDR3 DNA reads TGTGCCAGCAGCCCCGGGGGGGGGATTGGAGATACGCAGTATTTT. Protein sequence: CASSPGGGIGDTQYF. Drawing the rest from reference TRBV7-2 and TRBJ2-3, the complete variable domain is GAGVSQSPSNKVTEKGKDVELRCDPISGHTALYWYRQSLGQGLEFLIYFQGNSAPDKSGLPSDRFSAERTGGSVSTLTIQRTQQEDSAVYLCASSPGGGIGDTQYFGPGTRLTVL.

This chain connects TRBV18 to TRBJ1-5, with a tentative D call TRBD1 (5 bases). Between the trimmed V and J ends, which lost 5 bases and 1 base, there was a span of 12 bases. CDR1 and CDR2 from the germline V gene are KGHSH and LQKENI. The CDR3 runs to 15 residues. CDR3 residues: CASSLGTGSNQPQHF. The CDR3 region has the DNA TGTGCCAGCTCATTGGGGACGGGGAGCAATCAGCCCCAGCATTTT.

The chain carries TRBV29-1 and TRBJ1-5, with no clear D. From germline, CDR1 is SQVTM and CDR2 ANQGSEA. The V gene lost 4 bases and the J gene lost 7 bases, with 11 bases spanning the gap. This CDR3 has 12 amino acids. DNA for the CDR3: TGCAGCGTTGGAGGGATAGGCCAGCCCCAGCATTTT. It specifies CSVGGIGQPQHF. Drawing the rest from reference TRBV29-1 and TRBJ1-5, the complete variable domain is SAVISQKPSRDICQRGTSLTIQCQVDSQVTMMFWYRQQPGQSLTLIATANQGSEATYESGFVIDKFPISRPNLTFSTLTVSNMSPEDSSIYLCSVGGIGQPQHFGDGTRLSIL.

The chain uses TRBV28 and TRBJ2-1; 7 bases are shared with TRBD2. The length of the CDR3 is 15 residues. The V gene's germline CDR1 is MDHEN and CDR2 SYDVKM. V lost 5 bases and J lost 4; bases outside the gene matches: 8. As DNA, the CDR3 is TGTGCCAGCAGTCCTCCTGGGGACTATTACAATGAGCAGTTCTTC. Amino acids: CASSPPGDYYNEQFF.

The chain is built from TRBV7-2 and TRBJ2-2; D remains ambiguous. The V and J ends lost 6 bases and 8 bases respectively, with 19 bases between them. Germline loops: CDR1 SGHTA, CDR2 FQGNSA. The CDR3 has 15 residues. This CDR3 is CASSENRASGGELFF. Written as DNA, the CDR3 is TGTGCCAGCAGTGAAAACCGGGCCTCAGGTGGGGAGCTGTTTTTT.